The clone carrying this T cell receptor beta chain was observed a single time. Its cognate antigen is unknown. Germline is not matched at one junction end, which may reflect a read error. The entry originates in a study of molecular identifiers for immune sequencing clone quantification. Investigators produced naive CD8 libraries from about 21,000 to 970,000 sorted cells, drawing on 10%, 30% or 50% RNA. Naive CD8 T cells were FACS-sorted by CD8+CD4-CCR7+CD45RA+ markers. The CDR3 sequence is 13 residues long. CDR1 is LNHNV and CDR2 is YYDKDF in the germline V gene (reference sequence). The authors built bulk TCR libraries by previously described methods with listed TCR primers. TCRdb independently ran MiXCR on the PCR reads; one entry per CDR3 protein. In the table there are more than 550,000 distinct CDR3 sequences, about 25% of which are singletons. Notes on the study in general: The share of molecules held by clones above 20 RNA copies was over 97% in effector cells and under 1% in naive cells.

The V call is TRBV15, the J call TRBJ2-5; D gene ambiguous. The sequence was obtained from a human donor in good health. Some libraries in this study had Jurkat cell RNA spiked in. The source material was naive CD8+ T cells from blood, with Jurkat cell RNA spiked in. Subset here: FACS-sorted CD8+CD4-CCR7+CD45RA+ naive T cells. In DNA form, the CDR3 reads TGTGCCACCAGCAGAGACGGGCGAGAGACCCAGTCCTTC. Its protein product is CATSRDGRETQSF.